A selection of T cell receptor beta chains follows, all from one sample in a study of blood T cell repertoires in COVID-19. TCRdb's copy holds only in-frame clones and misses some; the assay was immunoSEQ multiplex PCR. Of 200,000 to 300,000 clones listed, 86% are singletons. Sequencing was done on a sample of PBMCs or T cells enriched from blood (not recorded which). These receptors originate from a young woman who had recovered from COVID-19. CDR3s include the opening cysteine and the closing phenylalanine or tryptophan. D genes are given only for firm matches. The listing skips clone size in some rows; elsewhere it reads once, few, many or a size class.

clone_size j_call d_call v_call cdr3_nt cdr3_aa
. TRBJ2-6 . TRBV4-1 TGCGCCAGCAGCTCTCATACAGGGACCCCTGGGGCCAACGTCCTGACTTTC CASSSHTGTPGANVLTF
. TRBJ2-1 . TRBV7-9 TGTGCCAGCAGCTTAGGCGGCGGTACCCCAAGCTCCTACAATGAGCAGTTCTTC CASSLGGGTPSSYNEQFF
. TRBJ2-5 TRBD1 TRBV3-1/TRBV3-2 TGTGCCAGCAGCTCCGGGACAGCCAGGGGGATCCAAGAGACCCAGTACTTC CASSSGTARGIQETQYF
. TRBJ1-3 TRBD1 TRBV28 TGTGCCAGCAGTCTAAGGGGGCTAACGTCTGGAAACACCATATATTTT CASSLRGLTSGNTIYF
. TRBJ2-7 TRBD2 TRBV30 TGTGCCTGGGGGAGGGCGCCAGTTCTCCACGAGCAGTACTTC CAWGRAPVLHEQYF
. TRBJ2-1 TRBD2 TRBV6-5 TGTGCCAGCAGTTCAACGGGACTAGCGGGGGATGAGCAGTTCTTC CASSSTGLAGDEQFF
. TRBJ2-2 . TRBV4-3 TGCGCCAGCAGCCAAGTCCCGGGGGGCTGGACCGGGGAGCTGTTTTTT CASSQVPGGWTGELFF
. TRBJ2-5 . TRBV14 TGTGCCAGCAGCCAAACATTGTACCAAGAGACCCAGTACTTC CASSQTLYQETQYF
few TRBJ1-2 TRBD1 TRBV7-2 TGTGCCAGCAGCTTAGATACAGGGGTTTATGGCTACACCTTC CASSLDTGVYGYTF
. TRBJ1-2 . TRBV5-5 TGTGCCAGCAGCCTGGACAGAGACCTTTATGGCTACACCTTC CASSLDRDLYGYTF
. TRBJ1-2 TRBD1 TRBV7-6 TGTGCCAGCAGCTTCGGGGGGACAGGGGACCCTTATGGCTACACCTTC CASSFGGTGDPYGYTF
. TRBJ2-5 . TRBV7-7 TGTGCCAGCAGTCTAGCCGGGGGGCGGGAGACCCAGTACTTC CASSLAGGRETQYF
few TRBJ1-1 TRBD1 TRBV19 TGTGCCAGTGGACAGGGGGTGAACACTGAAGCTTTCTTT CASGQGVNTEAFF
. TRBJ2-1 TRBD1 TRBV9 TGTGCCAGCAGCGTAGCTATAGGGGGCGATGAGCAGTTCTTC CASSVAIGGDEQFF
. TRBJ2-2 . TRBV27 TGTGCCAGCAAGACCGGCCCAGGGATAAATGGGGAGCTGTTTTTT CASKTGPGINGELFF
. TRBJ2-3 . TRBV7-2 TGTGCCAGCAGCTTAGGTCGCCTAGTTCATCCTCACACCGAGAGGTATTTT CASSLGRLVHPHTERYF
. TRBJ1-1 . TRBV4-3 TGCGCCAGCAGCCGAGACCCCCTCGGGGGCACTGAAGCTTTCTTT CASSRDPLGGTEAFF
. TRBJ2-7 . TRBV2 TGTGCCAGCAGTTCGGACATGACATCCTACGAGCAGTACTTC CASSSDMTSYEQYF